The 25 T cell receptor beta chains presented below share a single source sample, sequenced in a study of cytomegalovirus exposure and HLA in healthy donors. PCR amplification relied on 60 Vbeta primers (plus 13 Jbeta primers). Clones were sequenced by immunoSEQ multiplex PCR, and TCRdb holds only the in-frame ones, with some missing. Of roughly 69,000 clones in the sample, roughly three quarters were seen once. Sequenced input: PBMCs. All receptors derive from a man aged 18 to 29 in good health and CMV-seronegative.

The chain is built from TRBV7-9 and TRBJ1-5; D is unresolved. The CDR3 runs 14 residues. Trimming pared 5 bases from V and 6 bases from J, leaving 14 bases between. From germline, CDR1 is SEHNR and CDR2 FQNEAQ (reference sequence). CDR3 residues: CASSPLGDSQPQHF. The CDR3 DNA reads as TGTGCCAGCAGCCCCCTGGGAGATAGTCAGCCCCAGCATTTT. The variable domain in full, completed from reference TRBV7-9 and TRBJ1-5, reads DTGVSQNPRHKITKRGQNVTFRCDPISEHNRLYWYRQTLGQGPEFLTYFQNEAQLEKSRLLSDRFSAERPKGSFSTLEIQRTEQGDSAMYLCASSPLGDSQPQHFGDGTRLSIL.

The table lists this clone with a count of one. The chain couples TRBV11-2 to TRBJ1-3, with D perhaps TRBD1 (6 bases). V was clipped by 3 bases and J by 0 bases, with 18 bases between them. There are 18 residues in the CDR3. Germline CDR1 and CDR2: SGHAT and FQNNGV. The CDR3, as DNA: TGTGCCAGCAGCTTTAGTCAAACAGGGCACAGCTCTGGAAACACCATATATTTT. Translated: CASSFSQTGHSSGNTIYF.

This clone came up once. The chain carries TRBV5-1 and TRBJ2-5, with a weak D call TRBD2 (5 bases). This CDR3 has 15 residues. The V end lost 4 bases, the J end lost 3 bases, and 16 bases lay between the germline ends. From germline, CDR1 is SGHRS and CDR2 YFSETQ. CDR3 protein: CASSKGGRVEETQYF. CDR3 DNA: TGCGCCAGCAGCAAAGGAGGCAGAGTAGAAGAGACCCAGTACTTC.

This sequence joins TRBV9 and TRBJ2-2, with TRBD1 as a possible D gene (6 bases). The CDR3 contains 15 residues. The germline V and J ends were trimmed by 1 base and 0 bases, with 7 bases remaining between them. CDR1 SGDLS and CDR2 YYNGEE come from the germline V gene. CDR3 nucleotides: TGTGCCAGCAGCGTACAGGGGTCGAACACCGGGGAGCTGTTTTTT. Translating it yields CASSVQGSNTGELFF.

The V and J genes are TRBV7-9 and TRBJ1-2; D gene unclear. There are 12 residues in the CDR3. The germline V gene encodes CDR1 SEHNR and CDR2 FQNEAQ (reference sequence). Trimming removed 1 base at V and 8 bases at J, with 8 bases between. The CDR3 sequence: CASSLGQRGYTF. The CDR3 coding sequence is TGTGCCAGCAGCTTAGGCCAGCGGGGCTACACCTTC.

The J gene is TRBJ1-2, the V gene TRBV6-5; 8 nucleotides align to TRBD1. Per germline, CDR1 MNHEY and CDR2 SVGAGI. The V and J ends lost 7 bases and 8 bases, in that order; junction bases with no gene match: 6. The CDR3 totals 12 residues. DNA of the CDR3: TGTGCCAGCACCCTGACAGGGGAGGGCTACACCTTC. Protein product: CASTLTGEGYTF.

The J gene is TRBJ2-1, the V gene TRBV19, with D possibly being TRBD2 (5 bases). In germline, CDR1 is LNHDA, CDR2 SQIVND (reference sequence). The V gene lost 3 bases and the J gene lost 4 bases, with 13 bases spanning the gap. The CDR3 contains 15 residues. The CDR3 sequence: CASSIEDSLYNEQFF. CDR3 DNA sequence: TGTGCCAGTAGTATTGAGGACTCACTATACAATGAGCAGTTCTTC.

This chain connects TRBV19 to TRBJ1-1; 12 bases align to TRBD1. After removal of 7 bases from V and 11 bases from J, the junction contained 11 bases not matched to a gene. Per the germline V gene, CDR1 is LNHDA and CDR2 is SQIVND (reference sequence). CDR3 length equals 14 residues. The CDR3 protein is CASTAGTGGLLAFF. As DNA, the CDR3 is TGTGCCAGTACCGCCGGGACAGGGGGCCTTTTGGCTTTCTTT.

This clone was seen only a few times. The genes are TRBV28 and TRBJ1-4, with unresolved D. CDR3 size: 13 residues. V was clipped by 3 bases and J by 4 bases, with 6 bases between them. Germline CDR1 and CDR2: MDHEN and SYDVKM. CDR3 loop: CASSLSGNEKLFF. The CDR3 DNA reads TGTGCCAGCAGTTTGTCGGGTAATGAAAAACTGTTTTTT.

This sequence joins TRBV7-6 and TRBJ1-6; TRBD1 matches 9 bases. The CDR3 covers 21 residues. Germline values: CDR1 SGHVS, CDR2 FNYEAQ. J was trimmed by 6 bases and V by 0 bases; bases with no gene match: 18. The CDR3 sequence: CASSLAGGSTGGAAFNSPLHF. CDR3 nucleotide sequence: TGTGCCAGCAGCTTAGCCGGAGGAAGCACAGGGGGCGCAGCCTTTAATTCACCCCTCCACTTT.

A note on this clone: The junction differs from germline at one of its ends, possibly a read error. This sequence joins TRBV6-1 and TRBJ1-2; D not certain. This CDR3 contains 15 residues. Germline-derived CDR1 and CDR2 are MNHNS and SASEGT. The chain's CDR3 is CASSEELNPYYDYTF. The CDR3 nucleotides read TGTGCCAGCAGTGAAGAGCTGAACCCGTACTATGACTACACCTTC.

This sequence joins TRBV28 and TRBJ1-2; 7 bases match TRBD1. Germline trimming cut 5 bases from V and 8 bases from J; bases unmatched to any gene: 11. Germline V gives CDR1 MDHEN, CDR2 SYDVKM. The CDR3 runs to 14 residues. For the CDR3, the DNA is TGTGCCAGCAGTCCACCGGGACAGCGCGGGGGCTACACCTTC. Translating gives CASSPPGQRGGYTF.

This chain links TRBV4-3 with TRBJ1-2; D is perhaps TRBD1 (5 bases). CDR3 length: 15 amino acids. Per the germline V gene, CDR1 is LGHNA and CDR2 is YSLEER. V lost 0 bases to trimming and J lost 4 bases, with 12 bases between them. The CDR3 is CASSQEGRASYGYTF. DNA of the CDR3: TGCGCCAGCAGCCAAGAGGGCAGGGCGTCCTATGGCTACACCTTC.

The gene calls are TRBV9 and TRBJ1-6; 8 positions match TRBD1. Trimming removed 3 bases from V and 14 bases from J; junction bases left unmatched: 4. CDR1 is SGDLS, CDR2 YYNGEE, per germline. The CDR3 is made up of 12 amino acids. CDR3 DNA sequence: TGTGCCAGCAGCGGATCACAGGGGGCCCTCCACTTT. Its protein product is CASSGSQGALHF.

The chain has TRBV28 and TRBJ1-1, with 8 nucleotides matching TRBD1. CDR3 length: 15 residues. The V segment lost 5 bases and the J segment 6 bases; nucleotides outside the gene matches: 11. The germline CDR1 and CDR2 sequences are MDHEN and SYDVKM. CDR3 nucleotide sequence: TGTGCCAGCAGTGGACACAGGGGGAGGCTCTCTGAAGCTTTCTTT. Residues: CASSGHRGRLSEAFF.

The chain is built from TRBV19 and TRBJ1-2; the match to TRBD1 covers 10 bases. Germline values: CDR1 LNHDA, CDR2 SQIVND (reference sequence). The trim removed 3 bases at V and 4 bases at J, leaving 5 bases unmatched. The CDR3 extends over 15 amino acids. This CDR3 reads CASSIQGQGSYGYTF. Written as DNA, the CDR3 is TGTGCCAGTAGTATCCAGGGACAGGGGAGCTATGGCTACACCTTC.

V usage is TRBV29-1 and J usage is TRBJ1-2; TRBD1 might be the D (5 bases). The CDR3 sequence is 13 residues long. Germline V lookup: CDR1 SQVTM, CDR2 ANQGSEA. Trimming pared 3 bases from V and 0 bases from J, leaving 8 bases between. CDR3 residues: CSVEGQANYGYTF. CDR3 nucleotides: TGCAGCGTTGAGGGGCAGGCTAACTATGGCTACACCTTC.

The rearrangement uses TRBV18 and TRBJ2-2, with TRBD2 identical over 14 bases. With V trimmed by 1 base and J by 2 bases, 3 bases remained unmatched. Germline CDR1 and CDR2: KGHSH and LQKENI. This CDR3 has 18 residues. The CDR3 loop reads CASSPRGTSGGNTGELFF. In nucleotides, the CDR3 is TGTGCCAGCTCACCACGGGGGACTAGCGGGGGAAACACCGGGGAGCTGTTTTTT.

The rearrangement joins TRBV7-9 to TRBJ2-5; 7 bases are shared with TRBD1. V shed 2 bases and J 3 bases; nucleotides not matched to a gene: 18. The CDR3 has 19 amino acids. The V gene's germline CDR1 is SEHNR and CDR2 FQNEAQ (reference sequence). The CDR3 reads CASSLLGRVGQVVKETQYF. In nucleotides, the CDR3 is TGTGCCAGCAGCTTACTGGGGCGAGTCGGACAGGTAGTAAAAGAGACCCAGTACTTC.

V gene TRBV30 combines with J gene TRBJ2-7; 7 bases map to TRBD1. V dropped 4 bases and J dropped 5; count of bases not matched to a gene: 5. Germline loops: CDR1 GTSNPN, CDR2 SVGIG (reference sequence). There are 12 residues in the CDR3. The CDR3 DNA is TGTGCCTGGAACCGACAGGGTGACGAGCAGTACTTC. Translated: CAWNRQGDEQYF.

This clone came up a few times. The chain recombines TRBV28 with TRBJ1-1; no firm D call. The CDR3 consists of 12 residues. Germline V gives CDR1 MDHEN, CDR2 SYDVKM. V was pared by 5 bases and J by 12 bases, with 16 bases between. Here the CDR3 DNA reads TGTGCCAGCAGTCTCGCGAGGGTAGGTTCTTTCTTT. Residues: CASSLARVGSFF.

The chain uses TRBV28 and TRBJ1-1, with D possibly being TRBD1 (5 bases). CDR3 length equals 12 residues. The V end lost 5 bases, the J end lost 3 bases, and 7 bases lay between the germline ends. Germline V gene sequence: CDR1 MDHEN, CDR2 SYDVKM. The CDR3 reads CASSGGYTEAFF. CDR3 coding DNA: TGTGCCAGCAGTGGGGGGTACACTGAAGCTTTCTTT.

This clone was observed once. The rearrangement uses TRBV27 and TRBJ2-3; 7 bases map to TRBD2. The germline V gene has CDR1 MNHEY and CDR2 SMNVEV (reference sequence). The CDR3 is 15 amino acids. After removal of 2 bases from V and 5 bases from J, the junction contained 7 bases not matched to a gene. The chain's CDR3 is CASSLVAGRGDTQYF. The CDR3, as DNA: TGTGCCAGCAGTTTAGTGGCAGGGAGGGGAGATACGCAGTATTTT.

This sequence joins TRBV7-2 and TRBJ1-2; possibly TRBD1 for D (6 bases). V shed 5 bases and J shed 3 bases, with 13 bases lying between them. Germline V CDR1 and CDR2: SGHTA, FQGNSA. This CDR3 has 14 amino acids. The CDR3 reads CASSLPDRHYGYTF. The CDR3 region has the DNA TGTGCCAGCAGCCTCCCTGACAGGCACTATGGCTACACCTTC. The variable domain in full, with the rest retrieved from reference TRBV7-2 and TRBJ1-2, is GAGVSQSPSNKVTEKGKDVELRCDPISGHTALYWYRQSLGQGLEFLIYFQGNSAPDKSGLPSDRFSAERTGGSVSTLTIQRTQQEDSAVYLCASSLPDRHYGYTFGSGTRLTVV.

This clone appeared a few times. V is TRBV7-3 and J is TRBJ2-2; D perhaps matches TRBD2 (5 bases). Germline CDR1 SGHTA, CDR2 FQGTGA. The CDR3 totals 17 residues. The V end was cut by 1 base, the J end by 5 bases, with 17 bases between. CDR3 coding DNA: TGTGCCAGCAGCTTAATAACCCTCAACGGGGTTACCGGGGAGCTGTTTTTT. Its protein product is CASSLITLNGVTGELFF.